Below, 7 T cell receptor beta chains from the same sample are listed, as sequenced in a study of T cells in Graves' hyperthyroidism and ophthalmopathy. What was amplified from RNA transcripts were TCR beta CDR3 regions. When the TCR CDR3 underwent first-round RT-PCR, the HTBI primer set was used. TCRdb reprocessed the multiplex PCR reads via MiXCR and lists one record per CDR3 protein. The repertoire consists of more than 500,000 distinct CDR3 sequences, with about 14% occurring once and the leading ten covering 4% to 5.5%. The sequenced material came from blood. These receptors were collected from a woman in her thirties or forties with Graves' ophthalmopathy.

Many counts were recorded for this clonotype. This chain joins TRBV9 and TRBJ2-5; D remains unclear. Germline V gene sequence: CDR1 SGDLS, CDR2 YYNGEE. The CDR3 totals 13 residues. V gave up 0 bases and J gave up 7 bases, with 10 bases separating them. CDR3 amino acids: CASSVDVWGTQYF. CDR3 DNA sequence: TGTGCCAGCAGCGTAGACGTTTGGGGGACCCAGTACTTC.

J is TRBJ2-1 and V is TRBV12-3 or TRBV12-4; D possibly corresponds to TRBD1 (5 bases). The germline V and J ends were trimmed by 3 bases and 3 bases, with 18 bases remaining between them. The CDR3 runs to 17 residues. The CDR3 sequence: CASSLVSGAGDYNEQFF. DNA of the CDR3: TGTGCCAGCAGTTTGGTTTCTGGGGCAGGAGACTACAATGAGCAGTTCTTC.

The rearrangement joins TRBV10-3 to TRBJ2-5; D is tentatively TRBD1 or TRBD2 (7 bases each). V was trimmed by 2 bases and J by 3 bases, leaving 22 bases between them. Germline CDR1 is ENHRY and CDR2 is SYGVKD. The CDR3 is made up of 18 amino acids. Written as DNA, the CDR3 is TGTGCCATCAGTGAGGAGTGGGGGGGACAGTTCCGGGAAGAGACCCAGTACTTC. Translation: CAISEEWGGQFREETQYF.

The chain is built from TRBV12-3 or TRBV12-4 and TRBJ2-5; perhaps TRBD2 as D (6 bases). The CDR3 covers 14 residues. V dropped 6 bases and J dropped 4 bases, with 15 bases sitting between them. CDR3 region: CASSPRGFGETQYF. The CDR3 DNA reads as TGTGCCAGCAGCCCGCGGGGTTTTGGAGAGACCCAGTACTTC.

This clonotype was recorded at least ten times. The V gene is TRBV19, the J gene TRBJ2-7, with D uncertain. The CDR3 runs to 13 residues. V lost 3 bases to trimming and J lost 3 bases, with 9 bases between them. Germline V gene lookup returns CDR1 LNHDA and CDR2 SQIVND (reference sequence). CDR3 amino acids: CASSISHRYEQYF. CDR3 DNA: TGTGCCAGTAGTATCAGTCACCGCTACGAGCAGTACTTC.

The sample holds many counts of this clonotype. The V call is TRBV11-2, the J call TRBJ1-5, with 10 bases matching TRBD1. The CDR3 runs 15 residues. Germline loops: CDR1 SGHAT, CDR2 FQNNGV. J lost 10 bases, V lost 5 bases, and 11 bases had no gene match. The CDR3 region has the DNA TGTGCCAGCAGCCGGGGGACAGGGGCTCCGCAACCCCAGCATTTT. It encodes CASSRGTGAPQPQHF.

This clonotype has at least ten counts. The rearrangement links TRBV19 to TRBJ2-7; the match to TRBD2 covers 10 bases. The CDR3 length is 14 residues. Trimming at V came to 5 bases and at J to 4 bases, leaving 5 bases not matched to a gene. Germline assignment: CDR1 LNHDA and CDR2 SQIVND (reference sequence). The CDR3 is CASSLLAGLYEQYF. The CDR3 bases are TGTGCCAGTAGTCTACTAGCGGGACTATACGAGCAGTACTTC. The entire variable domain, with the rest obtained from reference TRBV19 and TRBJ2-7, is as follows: DGGITQSPKYLFRKEGQNVTLSCEQNLNHDAMYWYRQDPGQGLRLIYYSQIVNDFQKGDIAEGYSVSREKKESFPLTVTSAQKNPTAFYLCASSLLAGLYEQYFGPGTRLTVT.